One and the same sample provided the 2 T cell receptor beta chains below, sequenced in a study of T cell repertoires in cytomegalovirus infection. From the reads, TCRdb called clonotypes with MiXCR, one entry per CDR3 protein. The sample has about 490,000 distinct CDR3 sequences, about 11% seen once. Sequenced material: PBMCs. The origin of the receptors is a human donor in good health (CMV status not recorded). Some clones in this sample may be carry-over from other donors' samples.

The rearrangement uses TRBV19 and TRBJ1-2, with a tentative D call TRBD1 (5 bases). With 5 bases removed from V and 7 bases from J, the gap between germline ends came to 17 bases. CDR3 length: 14 amino acids. The germline CDR1 and CDR2 sequences are LNHDA and SQIVND (reference sequence). The CDR3 nucleotides are TGTGCCAGTAGTGGCGGGACGATACAGAGTGGCTACACCTTC. It translates to CASSGGTIQSGYTF.

This clonotype has at least ten counts. CDR3 residues: CASTPTGTPLYQETQYF. CDR3 DNA sequence: TGTGCCAGCACCCCTACCGGGACTCCTTTGTACCAAGAGACCCAGTACTTC. The chain joins TRBV28 to TRBJ2-5; D possibly corresponds to TRBD2 (6 bases). Germline assignment: CDR1 MDHEN and CDR2 SYDVKM. V lost 7 bases and J lost 0, with 21 bases in between. The CDR3 loop spans 17 amino acids.